The rows below give T cell receptor beta chains drawn from one sample of a study of cytomegalovirus exposure and HLA in healthy donors. TCRdb's copy holds only in-frame clones and misses some; the assay was immunoSEQ multiplex PCR. The table records some 44,000 clones, roughly 90% of them present only once. Sequences were obtained from PBMCs. The receptors originated from a woman aged 40 to 55 in good health and CMV-seropositive. CDR3s include the opening cysteine and the closing phenylalanine or tryptophan. A D gene is named only where the DNA matches it firmly. Some rows have no size entry. The others give once, few or many, or a class for an expanded clone.

abundance	d_gene	v_gene	j_gene	CDR3aa	CDR3nt
.	TRBD1	TRBV5-1	TRBJ2-1	CASSFGSGTGYNEQFF	TGCGCCAGCAGCTTTGGTTCCGGGACAGGGTACAATGAGCAGTTCTTC
.	.	TRBV14	TRBJ1-3	CASSHQRDSRNTIYF	TGTGCCAGCAGCCATCAAAGAGACAGCCGAAACACCATATATTTT
.	TRBD2	TRBV6-4	TRBJ2-1	CASSEPEAGNHNEQFF	TGTGCCAGCAGTGAACCGGAAGCGGGAAACCACAATGAGCAGTTCTTC
.	.	TRBV5-5	TRBJ1-4	CASSLDPVVEKLFF	TGTGCCAGCAGCTTGGATCCAGTCGTGGAAAAACTGTTTTTT
.	.	TRBV10-3	TRBJ2-7	CAISLLPRSYEQYF	TGTGCCATCAGTCTACTCCCGAGGTCCTACGAGCAGTACTTC
.	TRBD1	TRBV30	TRBJ2-2	CAWNLGGHTGELFF	TGTGCCTGGAACTTAGGGGGCCACACCGGGGAGCTGTTTTTT
.	TRBD1	TRBV4-2	TRBJ2-5	CASSQTTGGNTETQYF	TGTGCCAGCAGCCAAACGACAGGGGGCAATACAGAGACCCAGTACTTC
.	TRBD2	TRBV5-1	TRBJ2-7	CASSLSRGVSYEQYF	TGCGCCAGCAGCTTGAGTCGGGGGGTGTCCTACGAGCAGTACTTC
once	.	TRBV12-5	TRBJ1-1	CASGPEVNTEAFF	TGTGCTAGTGGTCCCGAGGTGAACACTGAAGCTTTCTTT
.	.	TRBV9	TRBJ1-5	CASSEGTNSNQPQHF	TGCGCCAGCAGCGAGGGGACTAATAGCAATCAGCCCCAGCATTTT
.	TRBD2	TRBV14	TRBJ2-7	CASSPRTSGSYSYEQYF	TGTGCCAGCTCGCCGAGGACTAGCGGGAGTTATTCGTACGAGCAGTACTTC
.	.	TRBV7-9	TRBJ1-6	CASNLDSYNSPLHF	TGTGCCAGCAACCTGGACAGCTATAATTCACCCCTCCACTTT
.	.	TRBV19	TRBJ2-7	CASSRGMGQSYEQYF	TGTGCCAGTAGTAGAGGGATGGGACAAAGCTACGAGCAGTACTTC
.	TRBD2	TRBV9	TRBJ2-1	CASSPRGSGRAHEQFF	TGTGCCAGCAGCCCCCGGGGTAGCGGGAGAGCACATGAGCAGTTCTTC
.	TRBD1	TRBV4-2	TRBJ2-2	CASSQEGDRNTGELFF	TGTGCCAGCAGCCAAGAAGGGGACAGGAACACCGGGGAGCTGTTTTTT
.	.	TRBV12-5	TRBJ2-7	CASGLATGPSYEQYF	TGTGCTAGTGGTTTGGCAACAGGACCCTCCTACGAGCAGTACTTC
.	.	TRBV6-1	TRBJ1-2	CASSEASEGRGYGYTF	TGTGCCAGCAGTGAGGCCTCTGAAGGCAGGGGCTATGGCTACACCTTC
.	TRBD2	TRBV28	TRBJ2-7	CASSLELAGDYEQYF	TGTGCCAGCAGTTTAGAACTAGCGGGGGACTACGAGCAGTACTTC
.	TRBD1	TRBV19	TRBJ1-1	CASSRDSLNTEAFF	TGTGCCAGTAGTAGGGACAGTTTGAACACTGAAGCTTTCTTT
once	TRBD2	TRBV19	TRBJ2-3	CASSFLLGLAAKTQYF	TGTGCCAGTAGTTTCCTACTGGGACTAGCGGCTAAGACGCAGTATTTT
.	TRBD1	TRBV2	TRBJ1-5	CASNGQGLKDQPQHF	TGTGCCAGCAATGGACAGGGGTTGAAGGATCAGCCCCAGCATTTT
.	TRBD1	TRBV15	TRBJ1-5	CATSPRQGGQPQHF	TGTGCCACCAGCCCTCGACAGGGTGGGCAGCCCCAGCATTTT
.	TRBD1	TRBV7-2	TRBJ2-5	CASSQRRDRVTQYF	TGTGCCAGCAGCCAACGTCGGGACAGGGTGACCCAGTACTTC
.	TRBD2	TRBV7-2	TRBJ2-3	CASSLQAGVTDTQYF	TGTGCCAGCAGCTTACAAGCGGGGGTGACAGATACGCAGTATTTT
.	.	TRBV2	TRBJ2-5	CASSPSPQETQYF	TGTGCCAGCAGTCCATCCCCACAAGAGACCCAGTACTTC
.	.	TRBV6-5	TRBJ2-3	CASSFGTSTDTQYF	TGTGCCAGCAGTTTTGGGACTAGCACAGATACGCAGTATTTT
.	TRBD1	TRBV28	TRBJ1-2	CASSGTVNGYTF	TGTGCCAGCAGCGGGACAGTAAATGGCTACACCTTC
.	.	TRBV6-1	TRBJ2-5	CASRDSYGDLETQYF	TGTGCCAGCAGAGACTCCTACGGGGATTTGGAGACCCAGTACTTC
.	TRBD1	TRBV6-1	TRBJ1-5	CATPGQPQPQHF	TGTGCCACCCCGGGACAGCCTCAGCCCCAGCATTTT
.	.	TRBV2	TRBJ1-1	CASSEAQGMGSEAFF	TGTGCCAGCAGTGAAGCGCAGGGAATGGGCTCTGAAGCTTTCTTT
.	.	TRBV21-1	TRBJ2-3	CASGQWTSGTDTQYF	TGTGCCAGCGGCCAATGGACTAGCGGCACAGATACGCAGTATTTT
once	.	TRBV18	TRBJ2-5	CASSPQRGETQYF	TGTGCCAGCTCACCACAGAGAGGAGAGACCCAGTACTTC
.	TRBD2	TRBV19	TRBJ2-6	CASSMKSPAPGLAVSGANVLTF	TGTGCCAGTAGTATGAAGTCCCCAGCTCCGGGACTAGCGGTCTCTGGGGCCAACGTCCTGACTTTC
.	TRBD1	TRBV2	TRBJ2-3	CASRTGGDTQYF	TGTGCCAGCCGTACAGGGGGCGATACGCAGTATTTT
.	.	TRBV28	TRBJ2-2	CASTRLNTGELFF	TGTGCCAGCACCCGGTTAAACACCGGGGAGCTGTTTTTT
.	TRBD1	TRBV25-1	TRBJ1-6	CASQPGQGYSPLHF	TGTGCCAGCCAGCCGGGACAGGGATATTCACCCCTCCACTTT
once	TRBD2	TRBV7-9	TRBJ2-5	CASSTRGSGSETQYF	TGTGCCAGCAGCACCCGGGGTAGCGGGAGTGAGACCCAGTACTTC
.	TRBD1	TRBV14	TRBJ1-6	CASSRGTGTFSSPLHF	TGTGCCAGCAGCCGAGGGACAGGGACATTCAGTTCACCCCTCCACTTT
few	.	TRBV29-1	TRBJ2-3	CSPVRRGSPDTQYF	TGCAGCCCCGTGAGGCGAGGGAGTCCAGATACGCAGTATTTT
.	TRBD2	TRBV19	TRBJ2-1	CASSSGRALNEQFF	TGTGCCAGTAGTAGCGGGAGGGCCCTGAATGAGCAGTTCTTC